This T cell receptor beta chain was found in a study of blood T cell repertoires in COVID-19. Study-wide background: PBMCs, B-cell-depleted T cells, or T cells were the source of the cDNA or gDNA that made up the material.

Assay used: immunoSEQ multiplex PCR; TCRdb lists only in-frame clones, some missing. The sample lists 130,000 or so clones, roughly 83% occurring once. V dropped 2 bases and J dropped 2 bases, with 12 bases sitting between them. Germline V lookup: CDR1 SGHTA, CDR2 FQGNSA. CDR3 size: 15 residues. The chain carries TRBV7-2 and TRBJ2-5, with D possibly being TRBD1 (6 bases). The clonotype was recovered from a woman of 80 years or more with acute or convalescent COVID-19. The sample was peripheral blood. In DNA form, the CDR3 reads TGTGCCAGCAGCTTAAGCCTGGACAGTCAAGAGACCCAGTACTTC. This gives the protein CASSLSLDSQETQYF.